Detailed here is one T cell receptor (beta chain). Sequencing used immunoSEQ v3. Generated by immunoSEQ multiplex PCR, the TCRdb table keeps only in-frame clones and is missing some. The sample carries tens of thousands of clones, roughly 84% recorded once. These data originate in a study of TIL therapy for anti-PD-1-resistant metastatic lung cancer. Time point reported: pre-treatment sample, taken before nivolumab and TIL therapy. The CDR3 loop spans 14 amino acids. CDR1 and CDR2 (germline): SGHNT, YYREEE (reference sequence). Trimming cost V 0 bases and J 4 bases; bases outside gene matches: 2. This specimen was blood, taken at baseline. The chain carries TRBV5-4 and TRBJ1-1; 8 positions match TRBD1. This clonotype was sampled from a person aged 25 to 80 with non-small cell lung cancer. The CDR3 is CASSLDRGVTEAFF. CDR3 DNA: TGTGCCAGCAGCTTGGACAGGGGGGTCACTGAAGCTTTCTTT.